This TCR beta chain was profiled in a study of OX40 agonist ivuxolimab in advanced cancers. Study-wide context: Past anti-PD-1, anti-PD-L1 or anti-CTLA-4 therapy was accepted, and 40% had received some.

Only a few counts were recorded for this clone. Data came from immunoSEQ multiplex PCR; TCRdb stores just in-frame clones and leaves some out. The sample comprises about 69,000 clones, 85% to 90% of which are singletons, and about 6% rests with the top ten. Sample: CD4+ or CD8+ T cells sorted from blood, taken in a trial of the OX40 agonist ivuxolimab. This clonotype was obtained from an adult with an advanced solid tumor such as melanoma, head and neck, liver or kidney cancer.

This CDR3 reads CASSQVRDHTEAFF. DNA of the CDR3: TGCGCCAGCAGCCAAGTTCGGGACCACACTGAAGCTTTCTTT. The chain combines TRBV4-3 with TRBJ1-1; a weak D match, TRBD1 (5 bases). This CDR3 contains 14 residues. Trimming pared 1 base from V and 3 bases from J, leaving 9 bases between. Germline V gives CDR1 LGHNA, CDR2 YSLEER.